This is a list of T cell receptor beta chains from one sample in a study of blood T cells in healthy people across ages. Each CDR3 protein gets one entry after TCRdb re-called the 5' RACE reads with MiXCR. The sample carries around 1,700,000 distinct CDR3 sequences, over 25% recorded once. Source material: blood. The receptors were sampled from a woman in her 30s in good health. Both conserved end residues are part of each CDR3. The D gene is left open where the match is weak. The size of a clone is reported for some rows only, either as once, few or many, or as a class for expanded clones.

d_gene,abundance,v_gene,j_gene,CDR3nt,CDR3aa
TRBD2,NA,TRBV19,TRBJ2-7,TGTGCCAGTAGACCTAGCGGGGGGAACTCCTACGAGCAGTACTTC,CASRPSGGNSYEQYF
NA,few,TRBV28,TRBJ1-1,TGTGCCAGCACTTCACAGCTAAGTGAAGCTTTCTTT,CASTSQLSEAFF
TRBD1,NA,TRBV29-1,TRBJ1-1,TGCAGCGTCGGGACAGGTTCCAACAGGGGGAACACTGAAGCTTTCTTT,CSVGTGSNRGNTEAFF
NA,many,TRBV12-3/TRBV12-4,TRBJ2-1,TGTGCCAGCAGTTTGAGGGTGGGCAGGTACAATGAGCAGTTCTTC,CASSLRVGRYNEQFF
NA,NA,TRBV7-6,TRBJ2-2,TGTGCCAGCAGGCGCCCAAACACCGGGGAGCTGTTTTTT,CASRRPNTGELFF
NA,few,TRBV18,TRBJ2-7,TGTGCCAGCTCACCAGTAGCCAAGGGCTACGAGCAGTACTTC,CASSPVAKGYEQYF
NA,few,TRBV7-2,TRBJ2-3,TGTGCCAGCTCTGATGGCGCAGATACGCAGTATTTT,CASSDGADTQYF
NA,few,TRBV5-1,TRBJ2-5,TGCGCCAGCAGCTTGGACCAGGTCGAGACCCAGTACTTC,CASSLDQVETQYF
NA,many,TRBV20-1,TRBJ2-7,TGCAGTGCTAGATGGGGGAGCGATTCCTACGAGCAGTACTTC,CSARWGSDSYEQYF
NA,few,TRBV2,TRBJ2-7,TGTGCCAGCATATTGGCCCAACCACCCTACGAGCAGTACTTC,CASILAQPPYEQYF
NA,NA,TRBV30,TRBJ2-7,TGTGCCTGGTCGGCCCTGAGGGAGCAGTACTTC,CAWSALREQYF
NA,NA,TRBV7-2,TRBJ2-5,TGTGCCAGCAGTCTCTTACCAGACCTCCAAGAGACCCAGTACTTC,CASSLLPDLQETQYF
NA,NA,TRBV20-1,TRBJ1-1,TGCAGTGCTAGGACCGCGGGACGTTGGAACACTGAAGCTTTCTTT,CSARTAGRWNTEAFF
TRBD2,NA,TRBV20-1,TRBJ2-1,TGCAATGCTCGCCGACTGGGAGCGGGGGGGCCTCCCAATGAGCAGTTCTTC,CNARRLGAGGPPNEQFF
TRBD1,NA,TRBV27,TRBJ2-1,TGTGCCAGCAGTAACACCGGGACAGGTGTTGGCGAGCAGTTCTTC,CASSNTGTGVGEQFF
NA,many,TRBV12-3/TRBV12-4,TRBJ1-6,TGTGCCAGCAGTTCTCCCGAGGCCCTCATCGCCCTCCACTTT,CASSSPEALIALHF
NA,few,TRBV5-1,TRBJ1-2,TGCGCCAGCAGCTTGGGGGCAGGGCATATCGGCTACACCTTC,CASSLGAGHIGYTF
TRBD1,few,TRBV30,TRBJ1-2,TGTGCCTGGAGTGGGACAGGGAAGGGCTACACCTTC,CAWSGTGKGYTF
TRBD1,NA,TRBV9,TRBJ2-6,TGTGCCAGCAGCTTCCTCCAACAGGCAGGGGGCTCTGGGGCCAACGTCCTGACTTTC,CASSFLQQAGGSGANVLTF
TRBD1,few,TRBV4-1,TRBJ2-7,TGCGCCAGCAGCCAGCCCCGGGACAGCTCCTACGAGCAGTACTTC,CASSQPRDSSYEQYF
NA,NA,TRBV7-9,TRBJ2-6,TGTGCCAGCAGCTCAGCCTCCATTTATAATACTGGGGCCAACGTCCTGACTTTC,CASSSASIYNTGANVLTF
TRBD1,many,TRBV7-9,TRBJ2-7,TGCGCCAGCAGCTCTCCGGGACAGGGCACCTACGAGCAGTACTTC,CASSSPGQGTYEQYF
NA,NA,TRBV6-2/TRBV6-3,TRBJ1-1,TGTGCCAGCAGTTACACACCCATTGCGGAAGCTTTCTTT,CASSYTPIAEAFF
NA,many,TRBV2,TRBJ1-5,TGTGCCAGCACGACGGGCAATCAGCCCCAGCATTTT,CASTTGNQPQHF
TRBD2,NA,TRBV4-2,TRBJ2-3,TGTGCCAGCAGCCGAAGGGGCGGGGGGGACACAGATACGCAGTATTTT,CASSRRGGGDTDTQYF
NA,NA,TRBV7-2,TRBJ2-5,TGTGCCAGCAGCGCCCAGGGGTTGCGGCTCGGAGAGACCCAGTACTTC,CASSAQGLRLGETQYF
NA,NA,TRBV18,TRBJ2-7,TGTGCCAGCTCACCACCCGCCGGGGATTGGGGTGGTGTCAATATCTACGAGCAGTACTTC,CASSPPAGDWGGVNIYEQYF
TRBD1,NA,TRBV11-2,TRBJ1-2,TGTGCCAGCAGCGTAGGCCCTCTTTCGGCAGGGGGTGAGGGCTACACCTTC,CASSVGPLSAGGEGYTF
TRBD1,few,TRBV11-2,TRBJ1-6,TGTGCCAGCAGCTACCGCCGGGACAGGGGGATACCACCCCTCCACTTT,CASSYRRDRGIPPLHF
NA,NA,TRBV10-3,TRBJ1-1,TGTGCCATCAGTGAACCCCGGGAGAACGCTGAAGCTTTCTTT,CAISEPRENAEAFF
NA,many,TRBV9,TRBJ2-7,TGTGCCAGCAGCCCCGTGGGGGACTCCTACGAGCAGTACTTC,CASSPVGDSYEQYF
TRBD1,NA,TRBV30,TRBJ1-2,TGTTCCTGGAGTCGGGACAGAATCTATGGCTACACCTTC,CSWSRDRIYGYTF
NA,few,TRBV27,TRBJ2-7,TGTGCCAGCAGTTTGCCCCCCGGGCGTGAGTCCTACGAGCAGTACTTC,CASSLPPGRESYEQYF
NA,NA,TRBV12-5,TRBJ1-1,TGTGCTAGTGGTCAGAACACTGAAGCTTTCTTT,CASGQNTEAFF
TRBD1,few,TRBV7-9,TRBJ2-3,TGTGCCAGCAGCCGCCGCCGGGACAGGGACACAGATACGCAGTATTTT,CASSRRRDRDTDTQYF
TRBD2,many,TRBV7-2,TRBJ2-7,TGTGCCAGCAGTCTTAGCGGGGAGCAGTACTTC,CASSLSGEQYF
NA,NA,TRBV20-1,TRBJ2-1,TGCAGTGCTGGACGGTGGAGGAGAGTGGATTACAATGAGCAGTTCTTC,CSAGRWRRVDYNEQFF
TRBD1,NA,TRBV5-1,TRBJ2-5,TGCGCCAGCAGCTACGGGACAGGCGGGGAGCAAGAGACCCAGTACTTC,CASSYGTGGEQETQYF
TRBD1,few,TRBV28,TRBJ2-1,TGTGCCAGCAGTCGACAGGGGATCTCCTACAATGAGCAGTTCTTC,CASSRQGISYNEQFF
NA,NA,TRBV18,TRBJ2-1,TGTGCCAGCTCCAGGAGTGGGCATGAGCAGTTCTTC,CASSRSGHEQFF
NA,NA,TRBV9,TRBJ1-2,TGTGCCAGCAGCGTAGGGCAGGTCGGGGGCTACACCTTC,CASSVGQVGGYTF
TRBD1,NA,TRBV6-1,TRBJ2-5,TGTGCCAGCGCCCGGGACAGGGTGATTTGGACTAAGGAGACCCAGTACTTC,CASARDRVIWTKETQYF
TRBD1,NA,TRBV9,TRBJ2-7,TGTGCCAGCAGCGTAGGGGCCGGGACAGGGAGTGAGGATTACGAGCAGTACTTC,CASSVGAGTGSEDYEQYF
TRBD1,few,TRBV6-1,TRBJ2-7,TGTGCCAGCAGCAAAACCGGGACAGAGTCCTACGAGCAGTACTTC,CASSKTGTESYEQYF
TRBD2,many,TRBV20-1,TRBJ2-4,TGCAGTGCTAGAGGGGGAGGGAGAGCCAAAAACATTCAGTACTTC,CSARGGGRAKNIQYF
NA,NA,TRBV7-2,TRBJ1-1,TGTGCCAGCAGCTTACTTAAGGGACCCACTGAAGCTTTCTTT,CASSLLKGPTEAFF
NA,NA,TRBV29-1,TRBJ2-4,TGCAGCGTTCAGGGAGAAGGGACCGCCAAAAACATTCAGTACTTC,CSVQGEGTAKNIQYF
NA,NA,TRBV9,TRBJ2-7,TGTGCCAGCAGCGGCGGGGCCACCGAGACTTACGAGCAGTACTTC,CASSGGATETYEQYF
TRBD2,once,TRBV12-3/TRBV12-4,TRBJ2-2,TGTGCCAGCCGGCTAGCGGGAACGAGTACCGGGGAGCCGTTTTTT,CASRLAGTSTGEPFF
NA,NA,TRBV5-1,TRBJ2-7,TGCGCCAGCAGCTTGGAAGATTGGTTCTGTGGCGAGCAGTACTTC,CASSLEDWFCGEQYF